This TCR beta chain originates from a study of a mutant IDH1 vaccine in newly diagnosed glioma. About the study: Previous care, which was radiotherapy, temozolomide, or both, most often involved both.

In its sample, this clone was seen a few times. Its specificity is unknown. Clones were read by immunoSEQ multiplex PCR, and TCRdb kept only the in-frame ones, dropping some. The repertoire includes 99,000 or so clones, around 90% of them detected once, and approximately 0.58% sits in the top ten. Findings of the study overall: Pseudoprogression appears to have had no connection to changes in top peripheral T cell clonotypes.

Time point in this sample: baseline, week 1 (first vaccination visit). Treatment described: pre-vaccination baseline after standard-of-care therapy. The CDR3 is 14 residues long. Trimming shortened V by 1 base and J by 1 base, and 5 bases separated the two germline ends. Germline CDR1 SEHNR, CDR2 FQNEAQ (reference sequence). V and J are TRBV7-9 and TRBJ1-5; D is unclear. This TCR was sampled from a woman between 50 and 59 years old with glioma. The sample in question was PBMCs, obtained from a glioma patient treated with radiotherapy, temozolomide or both. CDR3: CASSLERSNQPQHF. The DNA for the CDR3 is TGTGCCAGCAGCTTAGAACGGAGCAATCAGCCCCAGCATTTT.